Described below is a single T cell receptor beta chain sequence and its context. Generated by immunoSEQ multiplex PCR, the TCRdb table keeps only in-frame clones and is missing some. The sample lists about 140,000 clones, 88% occurring once. Germline V gene lookup returns CDR1 LNHDA and CDR2 SQIVND (reference sequence). Trimming stripped 9 bases from V and 4 bases from J, with 12 bases between. This CDR3 region has 13 residues. The sample originates from a study of blood T cell repertoires in COVID-19. Across the whole study: PBMCs, B-cell-depleted T cells, or T cells provided the cDNA or gDNA that made up the material.

The chain combines TRBV19 with TRBJ2-2; D perhaps matches TRBD2 (6 bases). The sequenced sample consisted of peripheral blood. The receptor was derived from a man aged 50-59 years with active or convalescent COVID-19. The CDR3 nucleotides read TGTGCCAGCCCCTCGCGGGGCACCGGGGAGCTGTTTTTT. As protein: CASPSRGTGELFF.